This T cell receptor (beta chain) is drawn from a study of blood T cells in healthy people across ages. Points on this clonotype: Its antigen is not identified.

V lost 6 bases, J lost 2 bases, and 11 bases stayed unmatched. This CDR3 region has 16 residues. Study-level findings and limits: Donor CMV status, an unknown factor, possibly confounded changes in expanded clonotypes. Fewer expanded clones and more diversity marked long-lived versus aged donors.

Combining a sample-barcoded 5' primer with a J-beta primer mix, a second PCR ran for roughly 7 to 12 cycles. Using its own MiXCR run on the 5' RACE reads, TCRdb lists one record per CDR3 protein. The sample has about a million distinct CDR3 sequences; around 54% are singletons. Sequencing used blood. This sequence was found in a woman aged 55-75 years in good health. The chain couples TRBV12-3 or TRBV12-4 to TRBJ2-3; 7 positions match TRBD1. CDR3 in amino acids: CASSPGQTRVTDTQYF. In DNA form, the CDR3 reads TGTGCCAGCAGCCCGGGACAGACTCGAGTCACAGATACGCAGTATTTT.